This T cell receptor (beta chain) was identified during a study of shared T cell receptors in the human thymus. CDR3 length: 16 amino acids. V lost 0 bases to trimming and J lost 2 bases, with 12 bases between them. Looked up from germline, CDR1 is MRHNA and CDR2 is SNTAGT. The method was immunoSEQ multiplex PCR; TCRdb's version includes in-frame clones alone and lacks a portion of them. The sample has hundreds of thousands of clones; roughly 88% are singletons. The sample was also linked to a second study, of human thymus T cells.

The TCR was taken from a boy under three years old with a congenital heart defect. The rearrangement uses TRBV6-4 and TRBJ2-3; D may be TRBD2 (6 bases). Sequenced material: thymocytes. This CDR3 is CASSDSETSVTDTQYF. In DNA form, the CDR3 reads TGTGCCAGCAGTGACTCGGAGACTAGTGTCACAGATACGCAGTATTTT.